This TCR beta chain was observed in a study of shared T cell receptors in the human thymus. The CDR3 has 13 amino acids. Per the germline V gene, CDR1 is SGDLS and CDR2 is YYNGEE. V dropped 3 bases and J dropped 7; count of bases not matched to a gene: 6. Assay used: immunoSEQ multiplex PCR; TCRdb lists only in-frame clones, some missing. The sample includes approximately 760,000 clones, 70% to 90% of them seen just once. This clone appeared a few times. These same data were also listed under a study on human thymus T cells. That report notes: Resected material from corrective heart surgery provided the thymus tissue analysed. Related studies found that unrelated individuals share highly overlapping thymic repertoires.

This chain connects TRBV9 to TRBJ1-1, with 7 positions matching TRBD1. The sample taken for sequencing was thymocytes. The clonotype was recovered from a girl in the first two years of life with a congenital heart defect. The CDR3 sequence is CASSADQGGEAFF. For the CDR3, the DNA is TGTGCCAGCAGCGCCGATCAGGGGGGTGAAGCTTTCTTT.